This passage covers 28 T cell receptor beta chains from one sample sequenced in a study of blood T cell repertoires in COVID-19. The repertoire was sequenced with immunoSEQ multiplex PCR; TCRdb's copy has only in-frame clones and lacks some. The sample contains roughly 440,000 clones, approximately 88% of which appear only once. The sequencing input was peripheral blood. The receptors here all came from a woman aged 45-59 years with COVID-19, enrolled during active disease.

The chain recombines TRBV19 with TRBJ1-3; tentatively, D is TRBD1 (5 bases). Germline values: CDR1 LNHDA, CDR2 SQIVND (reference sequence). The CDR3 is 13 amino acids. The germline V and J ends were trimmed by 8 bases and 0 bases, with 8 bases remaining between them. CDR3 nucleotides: TGTGCCAGTGGACACCTCTCTGGAAACACCATATATTTT. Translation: CASGHLSGNTIYF.

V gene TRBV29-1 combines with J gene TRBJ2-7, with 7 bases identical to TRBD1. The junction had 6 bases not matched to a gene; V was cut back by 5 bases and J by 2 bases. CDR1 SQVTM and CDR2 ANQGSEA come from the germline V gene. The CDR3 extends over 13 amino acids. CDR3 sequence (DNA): TGCAGCGTTTCACAGGGGAGAGCCTACGAGCAGTACTTC. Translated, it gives CSVSQGRAYEQYF.

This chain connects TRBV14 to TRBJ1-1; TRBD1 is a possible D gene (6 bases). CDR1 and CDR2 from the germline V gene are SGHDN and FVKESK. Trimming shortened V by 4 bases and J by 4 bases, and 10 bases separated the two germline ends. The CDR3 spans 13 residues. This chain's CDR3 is CASSLSQGTEAFF. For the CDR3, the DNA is TGTGCCAGCAGCCTATCACAGGGCACTGAAGCTTTCTTT.

CDR3 residues: CASSLAVAGDTGELFF. In DNA form, the CDR3 reads TGCGCCAGCAGCTTGGCCGTAGCGGGGGACACCGGGGAGCTGTTTTTT. The J gene is TRBJ2-2, the V gene TRBV5-1, with 9 bases lining up with TRBD2. The V gene end was trimmed by 0 bases and the J gene end by 3 bases; junction bases not matched to a gene: 3. The V gene's germline CDR1 is SGHRS and CDR2 YFSETQ. The CDR3 covers 16 residues.

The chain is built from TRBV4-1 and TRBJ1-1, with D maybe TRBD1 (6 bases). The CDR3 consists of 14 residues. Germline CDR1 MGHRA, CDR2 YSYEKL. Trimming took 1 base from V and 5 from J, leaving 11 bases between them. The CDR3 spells CASSQAGHRTEAFF. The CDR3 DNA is TGCGCCAGCAGCCAAGCGGGACACAGGACTGAAGCTTTCTTT.

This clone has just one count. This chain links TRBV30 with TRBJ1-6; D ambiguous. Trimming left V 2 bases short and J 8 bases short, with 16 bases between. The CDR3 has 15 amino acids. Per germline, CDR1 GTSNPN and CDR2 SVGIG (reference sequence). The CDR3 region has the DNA TGTGCCTGGAGTCAGAGGGTTAAGGCCCATTCACCCCTCCACTTT. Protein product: CAWSQRVKAHSPLHF.

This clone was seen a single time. The CDR3 loop reads CASSQGINNEQFF. In DNA, the CDR3 is TGTGCCAGCAGCCAAGGTATTAACAATGAGCAGTTCTTC. This chain uses TRBV3-1 (or the pseudogene TRBV3-2) with TRBJ2-1; D remains unclear. Trimming pared 1 base from V and 5 bases from J, leaving 6 bases between. This CDR3 has 13 amino acids. CDR1 and CDR2 from the germline V gene are LGHDT and YNNKEL (reference sequence).

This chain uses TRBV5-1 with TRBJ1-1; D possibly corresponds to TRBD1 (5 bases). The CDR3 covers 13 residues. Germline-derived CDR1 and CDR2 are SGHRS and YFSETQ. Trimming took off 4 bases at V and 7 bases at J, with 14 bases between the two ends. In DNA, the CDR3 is TGCGCCAGCAGCGATTACTACGACAGTGAAGCTTTCTTT. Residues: CASSDYYDSEAFF.

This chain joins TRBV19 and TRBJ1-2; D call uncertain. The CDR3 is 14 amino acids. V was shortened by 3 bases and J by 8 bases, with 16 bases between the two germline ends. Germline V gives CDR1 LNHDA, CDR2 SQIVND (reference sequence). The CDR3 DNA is TGTGCCAGTAGTATTAATCGGCCTCCTAGGGGCTACACCTTC. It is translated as CASSINRPPRGYTF.

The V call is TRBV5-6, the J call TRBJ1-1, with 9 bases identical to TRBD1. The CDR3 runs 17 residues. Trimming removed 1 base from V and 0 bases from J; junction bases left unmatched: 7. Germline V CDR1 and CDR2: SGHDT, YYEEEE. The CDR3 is CASSLTGGPRMNTEAFF. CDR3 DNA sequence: TGTGCCAGCAGCTTGACAGGGGGCCCTCGGATGAACACTGAAGCTTTCTTT.

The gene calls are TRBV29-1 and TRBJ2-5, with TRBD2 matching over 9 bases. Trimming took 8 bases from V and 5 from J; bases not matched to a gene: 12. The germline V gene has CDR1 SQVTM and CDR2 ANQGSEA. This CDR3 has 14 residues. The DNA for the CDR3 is TGCAGCTCTACGCCTAGCGGGGCCCCCGAGACCCAGTACTTC. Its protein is CSSTPSGAPETQYF.

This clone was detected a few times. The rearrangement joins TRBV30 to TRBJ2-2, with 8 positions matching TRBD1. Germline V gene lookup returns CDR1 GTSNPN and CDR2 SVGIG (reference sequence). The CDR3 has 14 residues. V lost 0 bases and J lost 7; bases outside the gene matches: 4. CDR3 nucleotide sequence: TGTGCCTGGAGTGTGACAGGGGTGGACGGGGAGCTGTTTTTT. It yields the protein CAWSVTGVDGELFF.

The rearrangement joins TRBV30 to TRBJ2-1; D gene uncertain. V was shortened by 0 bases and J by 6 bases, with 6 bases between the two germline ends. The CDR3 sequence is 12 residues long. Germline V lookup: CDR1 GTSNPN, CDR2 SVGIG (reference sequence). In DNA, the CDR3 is TGTGCCTGGAGTGTAAGGAGCAATGAGCAGTTCTTC. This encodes CAWSVRSNEQFF.

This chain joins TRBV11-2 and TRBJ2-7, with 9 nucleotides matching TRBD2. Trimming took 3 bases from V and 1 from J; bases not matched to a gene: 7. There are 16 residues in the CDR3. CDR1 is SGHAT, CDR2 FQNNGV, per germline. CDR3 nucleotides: TGTGCCAGCAGCTTCCGGCTAGCGGGGTTATCCTACGAGCAGTACTTC. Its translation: CASSFRLAGLSYEQYF.

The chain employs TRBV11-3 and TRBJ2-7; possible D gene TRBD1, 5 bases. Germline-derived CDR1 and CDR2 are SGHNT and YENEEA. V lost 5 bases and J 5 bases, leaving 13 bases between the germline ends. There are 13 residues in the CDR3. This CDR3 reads CASSPAAGNEQYF. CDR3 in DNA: TGTGCCAGCAGCCCGGCGGCAGGGAACGAGCAGTACTTC.

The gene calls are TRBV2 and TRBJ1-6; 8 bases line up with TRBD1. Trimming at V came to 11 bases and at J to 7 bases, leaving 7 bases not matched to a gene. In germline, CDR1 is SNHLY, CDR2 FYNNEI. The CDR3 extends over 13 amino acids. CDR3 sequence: CASRQGANSPLHF. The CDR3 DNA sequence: TGTGCCTCGAGGCAGGGGGCGAATTCACCCCTCCACTTT.

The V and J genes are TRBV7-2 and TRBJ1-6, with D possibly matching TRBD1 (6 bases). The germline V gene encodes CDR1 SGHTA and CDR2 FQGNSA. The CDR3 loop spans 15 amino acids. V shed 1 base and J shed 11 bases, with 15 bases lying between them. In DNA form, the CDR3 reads TGTGCCAGCAGCTTAGTCCAGGGGTATTTGGCACCCCTCCACTTT. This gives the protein CASSLVQGYLAPLHF.

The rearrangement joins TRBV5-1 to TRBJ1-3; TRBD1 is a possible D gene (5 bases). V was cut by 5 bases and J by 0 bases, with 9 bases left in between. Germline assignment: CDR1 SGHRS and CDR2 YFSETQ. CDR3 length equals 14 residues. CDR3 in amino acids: CASSGADSGNTIYF. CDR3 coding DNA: TGCGCCAGCAGTGGGGCGGACTCTGGAAACACCATATATTTT.

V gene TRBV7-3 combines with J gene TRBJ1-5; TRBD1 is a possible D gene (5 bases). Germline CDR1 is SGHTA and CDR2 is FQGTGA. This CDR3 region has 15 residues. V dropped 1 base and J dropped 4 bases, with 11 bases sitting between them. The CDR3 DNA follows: TGTGCCAGCAGCTTAAGTAGGACATCAAATCAGCCCCAGCATTTT. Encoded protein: CASSLSRTSNQPQHF.

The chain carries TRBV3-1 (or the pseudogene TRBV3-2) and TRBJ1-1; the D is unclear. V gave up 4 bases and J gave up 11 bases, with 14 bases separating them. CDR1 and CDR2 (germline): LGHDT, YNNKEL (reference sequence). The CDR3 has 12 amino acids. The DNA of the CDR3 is TGTGCCAGCAGCCTGGAGGGTAGATGGGCTTTCTTT. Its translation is CASSLEGRWAFF.

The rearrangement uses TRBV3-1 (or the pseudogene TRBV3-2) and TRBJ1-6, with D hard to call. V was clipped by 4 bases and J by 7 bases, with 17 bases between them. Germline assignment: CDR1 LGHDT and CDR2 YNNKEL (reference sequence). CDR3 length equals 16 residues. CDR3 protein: CASSLRTLSPNSPLHF. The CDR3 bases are TGTGCCAGCAGCCTCCGAACCTTGAGCCCAAATTCACCCCTCCACTTT.

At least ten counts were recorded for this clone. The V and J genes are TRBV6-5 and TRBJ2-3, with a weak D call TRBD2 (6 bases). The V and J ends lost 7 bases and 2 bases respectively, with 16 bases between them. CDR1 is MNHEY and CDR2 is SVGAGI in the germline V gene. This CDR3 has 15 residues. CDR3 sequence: CASTSSGVATDTQYF. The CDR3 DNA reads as TGTGCCAGCACCAGTTCGGGGGTCGCCACAGATACGCAGTATTTT.

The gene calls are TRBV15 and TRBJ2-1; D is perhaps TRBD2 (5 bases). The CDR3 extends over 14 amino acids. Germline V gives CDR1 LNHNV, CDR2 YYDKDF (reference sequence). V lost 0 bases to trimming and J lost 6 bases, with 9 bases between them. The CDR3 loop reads CATSRDRGSNEQFF. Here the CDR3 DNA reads TGTGCCACCAGCAGAGATCGCGGGTCCAATGAGCAGTTCTTC.

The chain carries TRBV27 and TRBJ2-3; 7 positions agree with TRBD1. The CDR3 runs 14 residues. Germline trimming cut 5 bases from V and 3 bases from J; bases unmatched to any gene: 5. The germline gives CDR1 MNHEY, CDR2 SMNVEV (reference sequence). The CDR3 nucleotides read TGTGCCAGCAGTGCCGGGACAGCTACAGATACGCAGTATTTT. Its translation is CASSAGTATDTQYF.

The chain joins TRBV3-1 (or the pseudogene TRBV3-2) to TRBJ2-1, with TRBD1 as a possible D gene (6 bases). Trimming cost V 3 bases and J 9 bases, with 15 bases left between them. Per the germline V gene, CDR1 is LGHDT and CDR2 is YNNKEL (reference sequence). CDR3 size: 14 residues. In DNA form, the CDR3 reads TGTGCCAGCAGCCACTTTATTAGAGGGGGTGAGCAGTTCTTC. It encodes CASSHFIRGGEQFF.

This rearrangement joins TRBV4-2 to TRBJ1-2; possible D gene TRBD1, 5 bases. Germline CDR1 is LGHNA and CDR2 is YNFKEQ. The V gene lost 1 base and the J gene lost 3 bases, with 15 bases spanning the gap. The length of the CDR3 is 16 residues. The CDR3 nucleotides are TGTGCCAGCAGCCAAGCCGCCAGGGATTCCGACTATGGCTACACCTTC. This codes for CASSQAARDSDYGYTF.

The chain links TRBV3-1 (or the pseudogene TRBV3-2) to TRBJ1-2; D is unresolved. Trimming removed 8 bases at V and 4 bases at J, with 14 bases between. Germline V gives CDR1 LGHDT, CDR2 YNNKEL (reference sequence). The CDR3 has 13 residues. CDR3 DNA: TGTGCCAGCGGCCCTTTCCATAGCTATGGCTACACCTTC. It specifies CASGPFHSYGYTF.

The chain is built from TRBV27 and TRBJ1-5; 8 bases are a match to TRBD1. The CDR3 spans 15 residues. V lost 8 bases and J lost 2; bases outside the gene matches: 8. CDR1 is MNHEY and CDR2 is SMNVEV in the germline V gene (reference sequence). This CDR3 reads CASRQGTMGNQPQHF. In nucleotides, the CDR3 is TGTGCCAGCCGACAGGGGACGATGGGCAATCAGCCCCAGCATTTT.